The 20 T cell receptor beta chains below were found in one sample sequenced in a study of blood T cell repertoires in COVID-19. Profiling relied on immunoSEQ multiplex PCR, and the TCRdb table lists in-frame clones only, not all of them. The table shows 400,000 to 450,000 clones, with around 91% occurring only once. The specimen sequenced was PBMCs or T cells enriched from blood (not recorded which). These receptors came from a man between 25 and 39 years old who had recovered from COVID-19.

The gene calls are TRBV18 and TRBJ2-2; 9 bases are a match to TRBD2. The CDR3 is made up of 20 amino acids. The ends lost 3 bases at V and 0 bases at J; junction bases unmatched: 14. Germline lookup yields CDR1 KGHSH and CDR2 LQKENI. The DNA of the CDR3 is TGTGCCAGCTCACCGAGACCCGGGACGGTAGCGGGAGCGAACACCGGGGAGCTGTTTTTT. The encoded protein is CASSPRPGTVAGANTGELFF.

This clone was recorded at least ten times. CDR3 sequence reads: CASSQESIGRGGYTF. CDR3 in DNA: TGTGCCAGCAGCCAAGAGAGTATTGGGAGGGGAGGCTACACCTTC. This rearrangement joins TRBV4-2 to TRBJ1-2, with a weak D call TRBD1 (5 bases). The germline V gene has CDR1 LGHNA and CDR2 YNFKEQ. The CDR3 extends over 15 amino acids. Deletions cut 0 bases from V and 8 bases from J, with 16 bases between.

The chain carries TRBV4-2 and TRBJ2-5; tentative D call: TRBD1 (6 bases). Germline V lookup: CDR1 LGHNA, CDR2 YNFKEQ. CDR3 length equals 15 residues. V was pared by 1 base and J by 3 bases, with 12 bases between. The CDR3 DNA reads as TGTGCCAGCAGCCAAGTGGCGGACAGAGAAGAGACCCAGTACTTC. The encoded protein is CASSQVADREETQYF.

The genes are TRBV7-2 and TRBJ2-7; 9 bases line up with TRBD2. CDR1 SGHTA and CDR2 FQGNSA come from the germline V gene. The trim removed 2 bases at V and 7 bases at J, leaving 6 bases unmatched. The CDR3 extends over 14 amino acids. The CDR3 sequence: CASSLYSGSGEQYF. For the CDR3, the DNA is TGTGCCAGCAGCTTATATAGCGGGAGTGGTGAGCAGTACTTC.

The chain uses TRBV9 and TRBJ1-1; D not certain. V was cut by 1 base and J by 1 base, with 8 bases left in between. The CDR3 consists of 14 residues. CDR1 is SGDLS and CDR2 is YYNGEE in the germline V gene. This chain's CDR3 is CASSVPSGNTEAFF. CDR3 nucleotides: TGTGCCAGCAGCGTACCGTCAGGGAACACTGAAGCTTTCTTT. The full variable domain, its missing parts supplied by reference TRBV9 and TRBJ1-1, is DSGVTQTPKHLITATGQRVTLRCSPRSGDLSVYWYQQSLDQGLQFLIQYYNGEERAKGNILERFSAQQFPDLHSELNLSSLELGDSALYFCASSVPSGNTEAFFGQGTRLTVV.

The chain links TRBV28 to TRBJ2-7; 9 nucleotides line up with TRBD1. The trim removed 6 bases at V and 5 bases at J, leaving 11 bases unmatched. The CDR3 has 15 amino acids. Germline V lookup: CDR1 MDHEN, CDR2 SYDVKM. DNA of the CDR3: TGTGCCAGCAGGCTAGTAGGGACAGGGTACCACGAGCAGTACTTC. This sequence encodes CASRLVGTGYHEQYF. The complete variable domain, with remaining parts taken from reference TRBV28 and TRBJ2-7, reads DVKVTQSSRYLVKRTGEKVFLECVQDMDHENMFWYRQDPGLGLRLIYFSYDVKMKEKGDIPEGYSVSREKKERFSLILESASTNQTSMYLCASRLVGTGYHEQYFGPGTRLTVT.

The CDR3 here is CASSMIPKLLSGTAGNQPQHF. The DNA for the CDR3 is TGTGCCAGTAGTATGATCCCCAAGTTGCTTTCCGGGACAGCTGGCAATCAGCCCCAGCATTTT. The rearrangement uses TRBV19 and TRBJ1-5; 7 nucleotides match TRBD1. Losses at the gene ends were 3 bases for V and 2 bases for J; bases not matched to a gene: 22. CDR3 length equals 21 residues. Germline values: CDR1 LNHDA, CDR2 SQIVND (reference sequence).

The V and J genes are TRBV25-1 and TRBJ2-7, with D possibly being TRBD1 (6 bases). This CDR3 is 15 amino acids long. V gave up 2 bases and J gave up 6 bases, with 17 bases separating them. Germline V gives CDR1 MGHDK, CDR2 SYGVNS. CDR3 protein: CASSETDRMFGEQYF. CDR3 DNA sequence: TGTGCCAGCAGTGAAACCGACAGGATGTTTGGCGAGCAGTACTTC.

The rearrangement joins TRBV11-2 to TRBJ1-6; 7 bases are a match to TRBD1. Trimming removed 4 bases from V and 7 bases from J; junction bases left unmatched: 7. CDR3 length: 15 residues. The germline V gene encodes CDR1 SGHAT and CDR2 FQNNGV. The CDR3 DNA reads TGTGCCAGCAGCTCTAGACAGGGCGGAAATTCACCCCTCCACTTT. Translation: CASSSRQGGNSPLHF.

The chain is built from TRBV24-1 and TRBJ2-1; 8 nucleotides line up with TRBD1. Germline V lookup: CDR1 KGHDR, CDR2 SFDVKD. V dropped 3 bases and J dropped 8; count of bases not matched to a gene: 8. The CDR3 runs 15 residues. The CDR3 DNA sequence: TGTGCCACCAGTGATCTCAGGGGGCCCAGCGATGAGCAGTTCTTC. This encodes CATSDLRGPSDEQFF.

This chain connects TRBV6-7 to TRBJ2-3, with 9 bases that match TRBD1. TRBV6-7 is an open reading frame, and its role is uncertain. This CDR3 has 18 amino acids. The V gene end was trimmed by 6 bases and the J gene end by 1 base; junction bases not matched to a gene: 14. CDR3 sequence: CASRLWEQGALGTDTQYF. The CDR3 DNA reads TGTGCCAGCAGACTCTGGGAACAGGGGGCGCTTGGCACAGATACGCAGTATTTT.

The chain joins TRBV5-1 to TRBJ2-7, with 10 bases lining up with TRBD2. The CDR3 length is 15 residues. Germline-derived CDR1 and CDR2 are SGHRS and YFSETQ. V dropped 1 base and J dropped 1; count of bases not matched to a gene: 2. The CDR3 is CASSLLAGGSYEQYF. CDR3 nucleotide sequence: TGCGCCAGCAGCTTGTTAGCGGGAGGTTCCTACGAGCAGTACTTC. Full variable domain (missing parts from reference TRBV5-1 and TRBJ2-7): KAGVTQTPRYLIKTRGQQVTLSCSPISGHRSVSWYQQTPGQGLQFLFEYFSETQRNKGNFPGRFSGRQFSNSRSEMNVSTLELGDSALYLCASSLLAGGSYEQYFGPGTRLTVT.

V gene TRBV28 combines with J gene TRBJ2-7; 7 bases are a match to TRBD1. Germline lookup yields CDR1 MDHEN and CDR2 SYDVKM. The CDR3 runs 14 residues. V lost 7 bases to trimming and J lost 0 bases; unmatched junction nucleotides: 6. CDR3 DNA sequence: TGTGCCAGCATTGGGACAGCCCCCTCCTACGAGCAGTACTTC. It encodes CASIGTAPSYEQYF.

This clone was detected only once. The chain uses TRBV27 and TRBJ2-2; D is possibly TRBD1 (6 bases). The germline CDR1 and CDR2 sequences are MNHEY and SMNVEV (reference sequence). This CDR3 region has 14 residues. V lost 4 bases and J lost 2, with 8 bases in between. CDR3 sequence: CASSSGVNTGELFF. In DNA, the CDR3 is TGTGCCAGCAGTTCAGGGGTAAACACCGGGGAGCTGTTTTTT.

The chain is built from TRBV10-1 and TRBJ2-5; D is perhaps TRBD1 (6 bases). In germline, CDR1 is WNHNN, CDR2 SYGVQD (reference sequence). The CDR3 covers 16 residues. The ends were cut back, 4 bases at V and 4 bases at J, with 19 bases in the middle. CDR3: CASSGTGTPQPETQYF. The CDR3 nucleotides are TGCGCCAGCAGTGGAACCGGGACACCGCAACCAGAGACCCAGTACTTC.

The rearrangement links TRBV28 to TRBJ1-5; no clear D. The length of the CDR3 is 15 residues. CDR1 is MDHEN, CDR2 SYDVKM, per germline. The ends were cut back, 1 base at V and 6 bases at J, with 13 bases in the middle. The CDR3 reads CASSLYRGYGQPQHF. CDR3 sequence (DNA): TGTGCCAGCAGTTTATATAGAGGGTACGGTCAGCCCCAGCATTTT.

This clone was seen only a few times. The gene calls are TRBV7-8 and TRBJ2-3; D unclear. V was cut by 1 base and J by 6 bases, with 8 bases left in between. The CDR3 is 13 residues long. Germline V gene sequence: CDR1 SGHVS, CDR2 FQNEAQ. The CDR3 loop is CASSLVAADTQYF. CDR3 bases: TGTGCCAGCAGCTTAGTTGCCGCGGATACGCAGTATTTT.

This clone appeared a single time. V usage is TRBV29-1 and J usage is TRBJ2-7; no reliable D call. CDR3 length equals 12 residues. CDR1 and CDR2 (germline): SQVTM, ANQGSEA. V lost 5 bases and J lost 2, with 10 bases in between. The DNA of the CDR3 is TGCAGCGTTACAACACAAACCTACGAGCAGTACTTC. It yields the protein CSVTTQTYEQYF.

This clone was seen a few times. J is TRBJ2-3 and V is TRBV28, with 10 bases matching TRBD1. The J segment lost 0 bases and the V segment lost 5 bases, leaving 11 bases of the junction unmatched. This CDR3 spans 18 amino acids. Germline values: CDR1 MDHEN, CDR2 SYDVKM. CDR3 sequence (DNA): TGTGCCAGCAGTCCCCGCTTCGGACAGGGGGGGAGCACAGATACGCAGTATTTT. This encodes CASSPRFGQGGSTDTQYF.

This clone showed up many times. J is TRBJ1-6 and V is TRBV6-6, with D perhaps TRBD1 (5 bases). The germline V gene encodes CDR1 MNHNY and CDR2 SVGAGI (reference sequence). Trimming removed 2 bases from V and 7 bases from J, with 12 bases in between. The CDR3 has 15 residues. The DNA for the CDR3 is TGTGCCAGCAGTTACGATGGAGGGGAGAATTCACCCCTCCACTTT. Translated, it gives CASSYDGGENSPLHF.